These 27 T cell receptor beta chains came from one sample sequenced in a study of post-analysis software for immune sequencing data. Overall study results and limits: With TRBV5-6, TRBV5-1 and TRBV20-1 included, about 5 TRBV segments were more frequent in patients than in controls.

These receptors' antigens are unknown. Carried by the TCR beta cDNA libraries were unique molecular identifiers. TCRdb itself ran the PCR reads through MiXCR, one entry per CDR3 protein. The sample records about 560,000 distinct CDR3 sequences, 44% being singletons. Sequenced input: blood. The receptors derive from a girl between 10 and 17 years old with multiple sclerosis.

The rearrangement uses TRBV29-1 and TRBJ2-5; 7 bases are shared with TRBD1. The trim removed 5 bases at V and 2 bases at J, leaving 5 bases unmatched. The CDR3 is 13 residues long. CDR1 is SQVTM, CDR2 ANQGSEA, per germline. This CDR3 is CSVQRGQQETQYF. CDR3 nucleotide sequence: TGCAGCGTTCAAAGGGGACAGCAAGAGACCCAGTACTTC. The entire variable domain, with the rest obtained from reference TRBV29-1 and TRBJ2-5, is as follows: SAVISQKPSRDICQRGTSLTIQCQVDSQVTMMFWYRQQPGQSLTLIATANQGSEATYESGFVIDKFPISRPNLTFSTLTVSNMSPEDSSIYLCSVQRGQQETQYFGPGTRLLVL.

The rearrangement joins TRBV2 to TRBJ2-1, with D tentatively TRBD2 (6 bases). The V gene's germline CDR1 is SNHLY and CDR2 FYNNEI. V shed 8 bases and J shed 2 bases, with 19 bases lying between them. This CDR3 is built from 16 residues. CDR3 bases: TGTGCCAGCGTGATGGGGGGAAAGGCCCCCTACAATGAGCAGTTCTTC. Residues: CASVMGGKAPYNEQFF. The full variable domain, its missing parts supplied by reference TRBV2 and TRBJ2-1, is EPEVTQTPSHQVTQMGQEVILRCVPISNHLYFYWYRQILGQKVEFLVSFYNNEISEKSEIFDDQFSVERPDGSNFTLKIRSTKLEDSAMYFCASVMGGKAPYNEQFFGPGTRLTVL.

CDR3 loop: CSARRETGRETQYF. CDR3 sequence (DNA): TGCAGTGCTAGGAGAGAGACAGGGCGCGAGACCCAGTACTTC. This sequence joins TRBV20-1 and TRBJ2-7, with 7 bases matching TRBD1. The J call may be in error: the DNA end matches TRBJ2-5 better. CDR3 length: 14 amino acids. Per the germline V gene, CDR1 is DFQATT and CDR2 is SNEGSKA (reference sequence).

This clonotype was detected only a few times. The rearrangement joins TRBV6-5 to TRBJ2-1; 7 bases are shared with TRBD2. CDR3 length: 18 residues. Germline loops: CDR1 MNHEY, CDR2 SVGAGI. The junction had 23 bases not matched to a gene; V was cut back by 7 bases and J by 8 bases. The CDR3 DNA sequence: TGTGCCAGCACCTCCCCCCCAGGCGGGAGAGGGGTTTTGGATGAGCAGTTCTTC. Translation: CASTSPPGGRGVLDEQFF.

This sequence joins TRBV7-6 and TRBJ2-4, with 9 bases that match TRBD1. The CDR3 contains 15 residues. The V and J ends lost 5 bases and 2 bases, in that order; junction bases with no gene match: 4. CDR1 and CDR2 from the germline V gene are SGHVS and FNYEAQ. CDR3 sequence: CASSPGQGTKNIQYF. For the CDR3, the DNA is TGTGCCAGCAGCCCGGGACAGGGCACCAAAAACATTCAGTACTTC.

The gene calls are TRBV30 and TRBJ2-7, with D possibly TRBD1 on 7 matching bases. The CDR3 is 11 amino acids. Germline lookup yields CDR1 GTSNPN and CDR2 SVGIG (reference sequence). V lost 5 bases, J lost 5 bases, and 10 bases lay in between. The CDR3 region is CAWGGGHEQYF. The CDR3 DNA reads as TGTGCCTGGGGAGGGGGCCACGAGCAGTACTTC.

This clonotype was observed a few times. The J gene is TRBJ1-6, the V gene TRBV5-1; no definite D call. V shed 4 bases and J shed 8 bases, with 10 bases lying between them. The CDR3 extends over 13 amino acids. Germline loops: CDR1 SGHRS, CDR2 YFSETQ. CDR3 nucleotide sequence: TGCGCCAGCAGCCTACGGCGGGATTCACCCCTCCACTTT. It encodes CASSLRRDSPLHF.

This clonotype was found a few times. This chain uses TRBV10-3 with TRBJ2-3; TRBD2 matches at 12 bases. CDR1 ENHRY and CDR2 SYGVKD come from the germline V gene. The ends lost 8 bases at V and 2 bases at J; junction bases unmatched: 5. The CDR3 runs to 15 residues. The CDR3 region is CAISLAGGSTDTQYF. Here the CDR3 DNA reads TGTGCCATCTCTCTAGCGGGAGGGTCCACAGATACGCAGTATTTT.

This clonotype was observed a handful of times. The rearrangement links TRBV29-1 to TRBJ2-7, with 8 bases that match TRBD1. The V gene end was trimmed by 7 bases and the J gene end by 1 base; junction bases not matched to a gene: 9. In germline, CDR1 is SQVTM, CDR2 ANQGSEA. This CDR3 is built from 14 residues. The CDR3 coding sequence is TGCAGCGCCGGGGACAGGTGGGGTTCCTACGAGCAGTACTTC. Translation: CSAGDRWGSYEQYF.

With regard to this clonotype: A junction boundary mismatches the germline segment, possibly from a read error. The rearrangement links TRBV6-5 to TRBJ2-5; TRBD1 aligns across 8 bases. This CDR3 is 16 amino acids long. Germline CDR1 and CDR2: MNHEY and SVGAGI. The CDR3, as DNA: TGTACCAGCAGTTACTCGATCCCAGGGGGCCTTGAGACCCAGTACTTC. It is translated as CTSSYSIPGGLETQYF.

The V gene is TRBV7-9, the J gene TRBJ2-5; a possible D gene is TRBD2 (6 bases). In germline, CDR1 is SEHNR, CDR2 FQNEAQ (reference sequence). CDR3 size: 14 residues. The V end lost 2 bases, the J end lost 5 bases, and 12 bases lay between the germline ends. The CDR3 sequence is CASSLSSSVETQYF. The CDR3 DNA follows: TGTGCCAGCAGCTTATCTTCTAGCGTGGAGACCCAGTACTTC.

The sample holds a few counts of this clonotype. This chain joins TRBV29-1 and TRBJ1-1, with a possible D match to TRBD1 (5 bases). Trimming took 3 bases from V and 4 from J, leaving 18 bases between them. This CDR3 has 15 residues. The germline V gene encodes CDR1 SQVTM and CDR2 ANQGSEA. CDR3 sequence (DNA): TGCAGCGTTGACGATCCACGGAGGGGAGGCACTGAAGCTTTCTTT. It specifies CSVDDPRRGGTEAFF.

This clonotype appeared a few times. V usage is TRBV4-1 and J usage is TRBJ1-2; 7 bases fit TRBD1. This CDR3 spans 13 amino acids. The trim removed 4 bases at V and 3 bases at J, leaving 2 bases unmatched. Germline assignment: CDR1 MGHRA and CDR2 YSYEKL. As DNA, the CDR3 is TGCGCCAGCAGCCTACAGGGGCACTATGGCTACACCTTC. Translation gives CASSLQGHYGYTF.

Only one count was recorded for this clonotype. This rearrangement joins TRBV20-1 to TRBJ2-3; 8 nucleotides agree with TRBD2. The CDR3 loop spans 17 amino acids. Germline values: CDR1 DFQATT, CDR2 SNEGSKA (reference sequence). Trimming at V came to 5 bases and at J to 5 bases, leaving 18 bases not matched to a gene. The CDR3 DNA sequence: TGCAGTGCTGGAAATATAATGAGCGGGAGTGGTATAGATACGCAGTATTTT. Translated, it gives CSAGNIMSGSGIDTQYF.

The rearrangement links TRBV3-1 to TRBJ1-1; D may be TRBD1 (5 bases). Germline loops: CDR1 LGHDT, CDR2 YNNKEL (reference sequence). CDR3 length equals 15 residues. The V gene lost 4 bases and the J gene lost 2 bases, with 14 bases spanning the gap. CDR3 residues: CASSPRGRLNTEAFF. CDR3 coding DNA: TGTGCCAGCAGCCCCCGGGGCAGACTTAACACTGAAGCTTTCTTT.

The CDR3 DNA sequence: TGTGCCATCAGTAGGGACAATGAGCAGTTCTTC. Translated: CAISRDNEQFF. The chain combines TRBV10-3 with TRBJ2-1; D remains ambiguous. The CDR3 is 11 amino acids. Germline CDR1 reads ENHRY; CDR2 reads SYGVKD. Trimming left V 5 bases short and J 5 bases short, with 4 bases between.

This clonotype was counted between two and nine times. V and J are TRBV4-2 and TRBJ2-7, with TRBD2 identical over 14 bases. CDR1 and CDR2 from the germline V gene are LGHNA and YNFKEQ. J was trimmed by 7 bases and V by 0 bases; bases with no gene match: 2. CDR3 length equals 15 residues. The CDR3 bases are TGTGCCAGCAGCCAAGATGGGACTAGCGGGGGAGAGCAGTACTTC. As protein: CASSQDGTSGGEQYF.

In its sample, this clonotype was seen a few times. The CDR3 sequence is CASSWSVSGGKETQYF. DNA for the CDR3: TGTGCCAGCAGTTGGAGTGTTAGCGGGGGGAAAGAGACCCAGTACTTC. J is TRBJ2-5 and V is TRBV27; 10 positions match TRBD2. Germline trimming cut 4 bases from V and 3 bases from J; bases unmatched to any gene: 8. The germline V gene has CDR1 MNHEY and CDR2 SMNVEV (reference sequence). The CDR3 totals 16 residues.

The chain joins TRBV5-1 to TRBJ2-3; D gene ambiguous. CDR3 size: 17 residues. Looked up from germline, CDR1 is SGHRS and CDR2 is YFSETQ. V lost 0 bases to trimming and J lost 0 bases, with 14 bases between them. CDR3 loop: CASSLAPGPFSTDTQYF. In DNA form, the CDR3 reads TGCGCCAGCAGCTTGGCCCCCGGACCATTCAGCACAGATACGCAGTATTTT.

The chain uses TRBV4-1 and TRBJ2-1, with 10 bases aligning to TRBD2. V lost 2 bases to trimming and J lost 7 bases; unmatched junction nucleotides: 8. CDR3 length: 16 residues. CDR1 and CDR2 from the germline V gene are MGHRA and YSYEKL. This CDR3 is CASSQTLAGYRNEQFF. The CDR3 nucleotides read TGCGCCAGCAGCCAAACACTAGCGGGGTATCGTAATGAGCAGTTCTTC.

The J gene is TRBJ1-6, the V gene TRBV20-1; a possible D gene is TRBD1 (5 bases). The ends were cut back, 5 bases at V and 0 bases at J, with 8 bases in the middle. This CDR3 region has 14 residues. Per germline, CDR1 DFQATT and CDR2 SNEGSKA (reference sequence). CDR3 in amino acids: CSASDSSYNSPLHF. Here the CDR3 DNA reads TGCAGTGCTTCCGACAGCTCCTATAATTCACCCCTCCACTTT.

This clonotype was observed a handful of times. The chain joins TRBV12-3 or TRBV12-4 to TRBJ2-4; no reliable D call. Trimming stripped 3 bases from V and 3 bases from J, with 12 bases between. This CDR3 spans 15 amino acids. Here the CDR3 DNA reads TGTGCCAGCAGTTTGAGTGAGTGGTACAAAAACATTCAGTACTTC. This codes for CASSLSEWYKNIQYF.

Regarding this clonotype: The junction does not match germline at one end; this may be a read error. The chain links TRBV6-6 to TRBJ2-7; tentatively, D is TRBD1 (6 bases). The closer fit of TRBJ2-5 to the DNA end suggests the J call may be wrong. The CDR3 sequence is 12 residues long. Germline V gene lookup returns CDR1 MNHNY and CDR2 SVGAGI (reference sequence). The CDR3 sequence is CGSRGQSGTQYF. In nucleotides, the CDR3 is TGTGGCAGCAGAGGACAGTCCGGGACCCAGTACTTC.

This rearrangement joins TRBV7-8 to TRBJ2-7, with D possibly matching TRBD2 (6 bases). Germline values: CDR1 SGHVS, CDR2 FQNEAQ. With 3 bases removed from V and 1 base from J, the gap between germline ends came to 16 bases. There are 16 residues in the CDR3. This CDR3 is CASSFLSSVRSYEQYF. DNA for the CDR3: TGTGCCAGCAGCTTCCTTTCTAGCGTTAGGTCCTACGAGCAGTACTTC.

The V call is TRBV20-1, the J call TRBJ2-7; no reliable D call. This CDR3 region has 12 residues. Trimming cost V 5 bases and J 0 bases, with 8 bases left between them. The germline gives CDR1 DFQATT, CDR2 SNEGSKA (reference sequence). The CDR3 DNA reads TGCAGTGCTCTCCTGGACTCCTACGAGCAGTACTTC. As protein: CSALLDSYEQYF.

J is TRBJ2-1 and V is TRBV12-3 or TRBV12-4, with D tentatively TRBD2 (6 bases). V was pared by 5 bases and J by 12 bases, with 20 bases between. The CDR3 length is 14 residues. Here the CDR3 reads CASSPQGLLLGQFF. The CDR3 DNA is TGTGCCAGCAGTCCCCAGGGACTTCTCTTGGGGCAGTTCTTC.

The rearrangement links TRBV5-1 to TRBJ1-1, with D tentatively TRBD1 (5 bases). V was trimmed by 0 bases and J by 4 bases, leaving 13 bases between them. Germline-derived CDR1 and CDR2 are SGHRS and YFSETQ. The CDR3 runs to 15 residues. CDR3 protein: CASSLAAGMSTEAFF. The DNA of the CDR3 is TGCGCCAGCAGCTTGGCCGCAGGGATGAGCACTGAAGCTTTCTTT.